This T cell receptor (beta chain) was recorded in a study of blood T cell repertoires in COVID-19. Study at large: Some COVID-19 samples were acute and others convalescent; all came from the United States, Italy and Spain. PBMCs, B-cell-depleted T cells, or T cells were the source of the cDNA or gDNA that made up the material.

Participants' own reports of clinical history determined their cohort assignment. Donors in Cohort 3 counted as recovered after two negative PCRs, clearance, or symptom resolution. The CDR3 is made up of 13 amino acids. The V end was cut by 5 bases, the J end by 1 base, with 8 bases between. Per germline, CDR1 SEHNR and CDR2 FQNEAQ (reference sequence). Data came from immunoSEQ multiplex PCR; TCRdb stores just in-frame clones and leaves some out. In the table there are under 200,000 clones, approximately 79% of which are singletons. The chain employs TRBV7-9 and TRBJ1-2; D perhaps matches TRBD1 (6 bases). The sequence was obtained from a man in his forties or fifties who had recovered from COVID-19. What was sequenced was PBMCs or T cells enriched from blood (not recorded which). The CDR3 DNA reads as TGTGCCAGCAGCCGAGGGGGTAACTATGGCTACACCTTC. Amino acids: CASSRGGNYGYTF.